This T cell receptor (beta chain) was captured in a study of T cells in Graves' hyperthyroidism and ophthalmopathy. The overall study: Peripheral blood was secured at the point of initial diagnosis, before any treatment. Study outcomes and limitations: Most thyroid clonotypes expanded above 0.001 were also detected in blood.

For ophthalmopathy patients, the Clinical Activity Score was at least 3 and the NOSPECS grade at least 4; duration was under 3 months. Orbital computed tomography and thyroid ultrasound, together with serum TRAb and thyroxine and clinical symptoms, were used for diagnoses. Amplified regions were TCR beta CDR3 sequences from RNA transcripts. When the TCR CDR3 underwent first-round RT-PCR, the HTBI primer set was used. A single record per CDR3 protein comes from TCRdb applying MiXCR to the multiplex PCR reads. This sample yields hundreds of thousands of distinct CDR3 sequences, of which roughly 14% are seen a single time; around 4.5% belongs to the top ten. This clonotype showed up just a few times. Its matching antigen is unknown. Germline V gives CDR1 KGHSH, CDR2 LQKENI. There are 16 residues in the CDR3. The V and J ends lost 3 bases and 0 bases respectively, with 14 bases between them.

The receptor's source is a middle-aged woman with Graves' ophthalmopathy. Material: blood. The V and J genes are TRBV18 and TRBJ1-1; D might be TRBD1 (5 bases). The CDR3 spells CASSPSGTDMNTEAFF. CDR3 sequence (DNA): TGTGCCAGCTCACCCTCCGGGACGGACATGAACACTGAAGCTTTCTTT.